This record concerns one T cell receptor (beta chain) sequence. The data belong to a study of blood T cell repertoires in COVID-19. Profiling relied on immunoSEQ multiplex PCR, and the TCRdb table lists in-frame clones only, not all of them. This sample has about 81,000 clones, with about 88% found just once. Sequences were obtained from peripheral blood. The receptor was derived from an elderly woman with active COVID-19.

CDR3 protein: CAISVSGGAGYGYTF. In DNA, the CDR3 is TGTGCCATCAGTGTCTCAGGGGGCGCGGGGTATGGCTACACCTTC. The chain carries TRBV10-3 and TRBJ1-2; 8 nucleotides agree with TRBD1. Trimming cost V 4 bases and J 5 bases; bases outside gene matches: 9. Germline-derived CDR1 and CDR2 are ENHRY and SYGVKD. CDR3 length: 15 amino acids.